Presented here are 17 T cell receptor beta chains from one specimen sequenced in a study of T cell responses to AZD1222 COVID-19 vaccine. Generated by immunoSEQ multiplex PCR, the TCRdb table keeps only in-frame clones and is missing some. The sample holds some 97,000 clones; just under 90% are singletons and the top ten take 15% to 20%. Sequencing used peripheral blood, obtained on day 0 of AZD1222 vaccination. The receptors originated from an adult in good health.

V gene TRBV6-8 combines with J gene TRBJ1-6; no firm D call. CDR3 length: 16 amino acids. Germline loops: CDR1 MNHGY, CDR2 SAAAGT. V was pared by 5 bases and J by 5 bases, with 16 bases between. The CDR3 DNA follows: TGTGCCAGCAGTACACGGACCGGGAAGGATAATTCACCCCTCCACTTT. It yields the protein CASSTRTGKDNSPLHF.

This rearrangement joins TRBV7-9 to TRBJ1-5, with 9 bases identical to TRBD1. The CDR3 is 15 residues long. The V gene's germline CDR1 is SEHNR and CDR2 FQNEAQ (reference sequence). J lost 5 bases, V lost 2 bases, and 4 bases had no gene match. CDR3 amino acids: CASSLSTGGDQPQHF. CDR3 DNA: TGTGCCAGCAGCTTAAGCACAGGGGGCGATCAGCCCCAGCATTTT. Full variable domain (remainder filled in from reference TRBV7-9 and TRBJ1-5): DTGVSQNPRHKITKRGQNVTFRCDPISEHNRLYWYRQTLGQGPEFLTYFQNEAQLEKSRLLSDRFSAERPKGSFSTLEIQRTEQGDSAMYLCASSLSTGGDQPQHFGDGTRLSIL.

In the case of this clone: Within the sample, other DNA sequences also encode this same CDR3. The V and J genes are TRBV5-1 and TRBJ1-2; TRBD1 matches 8 bases. The CDR3 totals 14 residues. Germline V gene lookup returns CDR1 SGHRS and CDR2 YFSETQ. V shed 0 bases, J shed 2 bases, and the junction held 0 bases outside the gene matches. The CDR3 nucleotides read TGCGCCAGCAGCTTGGGGGACAGGAACTATGGCTACACCTTC. Its protein is CASSLGDRNYGYTF. Looking up the rest from reference TRBV5-1 and TRBJ1-2 gives the full variable domain: KAGVTQTPRYLIKTRGQQVTLSCSPISGHRSVSWYQQTPGQGLQFLFEYFSETQRNKGNFPGRFSGRQFSNSRSEMNVSTLELGDSALYLCASSLGDRNYGYTFGSGTRLTVV.

The genes are TRBV7-2 and TRBJ1-2; 7 positions match TRBD1. Germline V gene data show CDR1 as SGHTA and CDR2 as FQGNSA. The CDR3 length is 17 residues. The ends lost 5 bases at V and 2 bases at J; junction bases unmatched: 14. The CDR3 protein is CASSHSGQALQNYGYTF. As DNA, the CDR3 is TGTGCCAGCAGCCACTCTGGACAGGCCCTACAGAACTATGGCTACACCTTC.

The chain carries TRBV10-3 and TRBJ1-1; 7 bases fit TRBD1. The CDR3 extends over 15 amino acids. J was trimmed by 6 bases and V by 3 bases; bases with no gene match: 10. Germline V gene lookup returns CDR1 ENHRY and CDR2 SYGVKD. The CDR3 is CAISEGRGVHPEAFF. The DNA of the CDR3 is TGTGCCATCAGTGAAGGCAGGGGGGTTCACCCTGAAGCTTTCTTT.

This chain joins TRBV29-1 and TRBJ1-1; D ambiguous. Germline V CDR1 and CDR2: SQVTM, ANQGSEA. This CDR3 has 12 residues. V gave up 2 bases and J gave up 5 bases, with 9 bases separating them. The CDR3 is CSVERGVTEAFF. The CDR3 DNA reads TGCAGCGTTGAACGCGGGGTTACTGAAGCTTTCTTT.

The V and J genes are TRBV18 and TRBJ2-1; 9 positions match TRBD2. The CDR3 extends over 13 amino acids. The J segment lost 14 bases and the V segment lost 0 bases, leaving 5 bases of the junction unmatched. From germline, CDR1 is KGHSH and CDR2 LQKENI. CDR3: CASSPPSGGPKFF. Written as DNA, the CDR3 is TGTGCCAGCTCACCACCTAGCGGGGGACCTAAGTTCTTC.

This clone was seen just once. The chain carries TRBV29-1 and TRBJ1-2; 8 positions match TRBD1. V lost 4 bases to trimming and J lost 1 base; unmatched junction nucleotides: 8. The CDR3 consists of 15 residues. Germline CDR1 reads SQVTM; CDR2 reads ANQGSEA. The CDR3 DNA follows: TGCAGCGTTGCCCAGGGGGCAACAATTAACTATGGCTACACCTTC. Protein product: CSVAQGATINYGYTF.

J is TRBJ1-5 and V is TRBV6-2 or TRBV6-3; weak D call: TRBD1 (6 bases). The V end was cut by 5 bases, the J end by 0 bases, with 17 bases between. This CDR3 region has 17 residues. In germline, CDR1 is MNHEY, CDR2 SVGEGT. The CDR3 loop is CASSLQGFGYSNQPQHF. The CDR3 DNA reads TGTGCCAGCAGTCTACAGGGCTTCGGGTATAGCAATCAGCCCCAGCATTTT.

The chain couples TRBV5-6 to TRBJ2-7; either TRBD1 or TRBD2 may supply D (5 bases each). The V and J ends lost 4 bases and 7 bases respectively, with 18 bases between them. The CDR3 is 14 amino acids. CDR1 and CDR2 from the germline V gene are SGHDT and YYEEEE. The CDR3 here is CASSGRDRGREQYF. The DNA of the CDR3 is TGTGCCAGCAGCGGCCGGGACCGCGGCCGGGAGCAGTACTTC.

The chain is built from TRBV10-1 and TRBJ2-2; no clear D gene. Germline-derived CDR1 and CDR2 are WNHNN and SYGVQD (reference sequence). The CDR3 consists of 14 residues. Trimming removed 3 bases from V and 1 base from J, with 6 bases in between. CDR3 coding DNA: TGCGCCAGCAGTGACTCAGAGAACACCGGGGAGCTGTTTTTT. Translated, it gives CASSDSENTGELFF.

This sequence joins TRBV10-3 and TRBJ2-5; TRBD2 is a possible D gene (5 bases). The CDR3 is 15 amino acids. Germline CDR1 and CDR2: ENHRY and SYGVKD. The germline V and J ends were trimmed by 10 bases and 1 base, with 19 bases remaining between them. The CDR3 DNA follows: TGTGCCACTAGACGGGGTCGGGTCTCCCAAGAGACCCAGTACTTC. Translated: CATRRGRVSQETQYF.

This chain connects TRBV3-1 (or the pseudogene TRBV3-2) to TRBJ2-7, with TRBD2 identical over 10 bases. Germline loops: CDR1 LGHDT, CDR2 YNNKEL (reference sequence). V lost 4 bases and J lost 5; bases outside the gene matches: 8. The CDR3 loop spans 15 amino acids. CDR3 nucleotide sequence: TGTGCCAGCAGCCCAACTAGCGGGATAGTGAACGAGCAGTACTTC. Translated: CASSPTSGIVNEQYF.

V usage is TRBV5-6 and J usage is TRBJ2-7; 8 nucleotides match TRBD1. The germline CDR1 and CDR2 sequences are SGHDT and YYEEEE. This CDR3 comprises 14 residues. The V and J ends lost 5 bases and 1 base, in that order; junction bases with no gene match: 5. CDR3 region: CASRRYRGSYEQYF. The CDR3 DNA sequence: TGTGCCAGCAGGCGTTACAGGGGGTCCTACGAGCAGTACTTC.

The rearrangement uses TRBV19 and TRBJ1-2, with unresolved D. The CDR3 extends over 15 amino acids. Germline CDR1 LNHDA, CDR2 SQIVND (reference sequence). V shed 0 bases and J shed 4 bases, with 12 bases lying between them. The CDR3 sequence: CASSIDVIEVYGYTF. The CDR3 DNA sequence: TGTGCCAGTAGTATAGATGTGATAGAAGTCTATGGCTACACCTTC.

The chain links TRBV7-2 to TRBJ2-7; D remains ambiguous. Germline V lookup: CDR1 SGHTA, CDR2 FQGNSA. Between the trimmed V and J ends, which lost 0 bases and 0 bases, there was a span of 6 bases. The CDR3 has 14 amino acids. CDR3 in amino acids: CASSLAQISYEQYF. The CDR3 nucleotides are TGTGCCAGCAGCTTAGCGCAGATCTCCTACGAGCAGTACTTC. The full variable domain, rest sourced from reference TRBV7-2 and TRBJ2-7, is GAGVSQSPSNKVTEKGKDVELRCDPISGHTALYWYRQSLGQGLEFLIYFQGNSAPDKSGLPSDRFSAERTGGSVSTLTIQRTQQEDSAVYLCASSLAQISYEQYFGPGTRLTVT.

The chain is built from TRBV5-1 and TRBJ2-7; 9 bases are shared with TRBD2. Germline CDR1 reads SGHRS; CDR2 reads YFSETQ. This CDR3 region has 15 residues. Trimming removed 0 bases from V and 10 bases from J; junction bases left unmatched: 11. The CDR3 coding sequence is TGCGCCAGCAGCTTGGCGGGTAGCGGGGGTGTCGATCAGTACTTC. Residues: CASSLAGSGGVDQYF.